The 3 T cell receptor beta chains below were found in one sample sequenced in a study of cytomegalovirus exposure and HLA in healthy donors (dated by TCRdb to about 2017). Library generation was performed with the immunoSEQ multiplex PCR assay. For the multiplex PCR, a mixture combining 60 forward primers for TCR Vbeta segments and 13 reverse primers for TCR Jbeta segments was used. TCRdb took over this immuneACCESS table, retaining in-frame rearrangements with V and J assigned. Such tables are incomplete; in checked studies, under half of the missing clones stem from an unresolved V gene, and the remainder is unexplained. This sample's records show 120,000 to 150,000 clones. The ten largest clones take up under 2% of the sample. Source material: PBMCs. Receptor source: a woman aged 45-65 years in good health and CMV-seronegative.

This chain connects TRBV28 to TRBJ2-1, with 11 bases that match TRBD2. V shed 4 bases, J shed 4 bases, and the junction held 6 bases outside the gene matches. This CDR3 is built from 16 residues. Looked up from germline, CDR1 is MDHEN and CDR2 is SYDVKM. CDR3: CASSSTGTSGYNEQFF. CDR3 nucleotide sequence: TGTGCCAGCAGTTCCACCGGGACTAGCGGATACAATGAGCAGTTCTTC.

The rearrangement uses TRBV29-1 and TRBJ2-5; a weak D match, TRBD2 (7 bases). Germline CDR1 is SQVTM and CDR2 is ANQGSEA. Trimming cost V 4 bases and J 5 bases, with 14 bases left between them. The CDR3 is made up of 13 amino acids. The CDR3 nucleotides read TGCAGCGTTGCTGCGGGGGCGGGGGAGACCCAGTACTTC. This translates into CSVAAGAGETQYF.

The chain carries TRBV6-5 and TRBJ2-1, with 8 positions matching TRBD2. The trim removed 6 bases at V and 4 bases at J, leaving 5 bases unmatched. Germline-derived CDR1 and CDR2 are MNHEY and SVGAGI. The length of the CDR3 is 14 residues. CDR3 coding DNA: TGTGCCAGCAGCCTAGCGGGTGAATACAATGAGCAGTTCTTC. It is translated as CASSLAGEYNEQFF.